Following are 22 T cell receptor beta chains from one sample sequenced in a study of blood T cell repertoires in COVID-19 (dated by TCRdb to between 2020 and 2021). The library came from the immunoSEQ multiplex PCR assay. TCRdb retrieved this table from immuneACCESS and kept in-frame rearrangements only. Not all clones are present; in checked studies, unresolved V genes account for under half, and no reason is known for the remainder. The sample table contains 80,000 to 95,000 clones; only one count was recorded for approximately 77% of them. The ten largest clones capture roughly a tenth of the sample. What was sequenced was peripheral blood. The receptors shown here come from a woman older than 75 with acute or convalescent COVID-19.

The rearrangement links TRBV27 to TRBJ1-1; no firm D call. The V gene lost 7 bases and the J gene lost 0 bases, with 15 bases spanning the gap. The CDR3 totals 15 residues. The germline V gene encodes CDR1 MNHEY and CDR2 SMNVEV (reference sequence). CDR3 nucleotides: TGTGCCAGCATCGGGTCGCGTCACATGAACACTGAAGCTTTCTTT. This gives the protein CASIGSRHMNTEAFF.

CDR3 residues: CASSLKQGFGGRSYNEQFF. The CDR3 DNA reads as TGTGCCAGCAGCTTAAAACAGGGGTTTGGCGGTAGGTCCTACAATGAGCAGTTCTTC. The chain has TRBV7-2 and TRBJ2-1; TRBD1 matches at 7 bases. From germline, CDR1 is SGHTA and CDR2 FQGNSA. V lost 2 bases to trimming and J lost 1 base; unmatched junction nucleotides: 14. The CDR3 runs 19 residues.

The chain combines TRBV9 with TRBJ1-6; tentatively, D is TRBD1 (6 bases). The V and J ends lost 2 bases and 7 bases respectively, with 13 bases between them. Germline CDR1 SGDLS, CDR2 YYNGEE. This CDR3 comprises 15 residues. The CDR3 loop reads CASSVDRTKNSPLHF. CDR3 nucleotides: TGTGCCAGCAGCGTCGACAGGACGAAAAATTCACCCCTCCACTTT.

This rearrangement joins TRBV7-2 to TRBJ1-3; tentative D call: TRBD1 (5 bases). The CDR3 has 14 amino acids. CDR1 SGHTA and CDR2 FQGNSA come from the germline V gene. The germline V and J ends were trimmed by 4 bases and 2 bases, with 9 bases remaining between them. The CDR3 is CASSSGSTGNTIYF. The CDR3 region has the DNA TGTGCCAGCAGCTCAGGGTCGACTGGAAACACCATATATTTT.

CDR3 sequence (DNA): TGTGCCAGCAGTCGGGACAGTTCAGATACGCAGTATTTT. It codes for CASSRDSSDTQYF. The chain recombines TRBV6-2 or TRBV6-3 with TRBJ2-3; TRBD1 matches 7 bases. V was pared by 5 bases and J by 4 bases, with 3 bases of the junction left unmatched. The CDR3 has 13 amino acids. CDR1 and CDR2 from the germline V gene are MNHEY and SVGEGT.

This clone was picked up a small number of times. The chain recombines TRBV29-1 with TRBJ1-1; tentatively, D is TRBD1 (6 bases). Deletions cut 1 base from V and 1 base from J, with 7 bases between. Germline V gene lookup returns CDR1 SQVTM and CDR2 ANQGSEA. This CDR3 contains 13 residues. The CDR3 bases are TGCAGCGTTGAAGCGGGACAGAACACTGAAGCTTTCTTT. It specifies CSVEAGQNTEAFF.

Only a few counts were recorded for this clone. V and J are TRBV7-2 and TRBJ2-7, with a weak D call TRBD1 (5 bases). The V end lost 4 bases, the J end lost 0 bases, and 16 bases lay between the germline ends. This CDR3 is 16 amino acids long. CDR1 is SGHTA and CDR2 is FQGNSA in the germline V gene. This chain's CDR3 is CASSSAPQGSSYEQYF. CDR3 sequence (DNA): TGTGCCAGCAGCTCCGCTCCTCAGGGAAGCTCCTACGAGCAGTACTTC.

This clone appeared a few times. V and J are TRBV9 and TRBJ2-3; D is possibly TRBD2 (6 bases). The V end lost 1 base, the J end lost 3 bases, and 18 bases lay between the germline ends. CDR1 and CDR2 from the germline V gene are SGDLS and YYNGEE. The CDR3 has 17 residues. CDR3 bases: TGTGCCAGCAGCGTATTCGGAGGGAGTGGGGGTACAGATACGCAGTATTTT. Its translation: CASSVFGGSGGTDTQYF.

This chain joins TRBV10-3 and TRBJ1-1; 7 bases align to TRBD1. Looked up from germline, CDR1 is ENHRY and CDR2 is SYGVKD. J was trimmed by 3 bases and V by 6 bases; bases with no gene match: 10. This CDR3 is built from 15 residues. The DNA of the CDR3 is TGTGCCATCAGGGAACCAACAGGGGAGGACACTGAAGCTTTCTTT. This codes for CAIREPTGEDTEAFF.

This chain uses TRBV6-5 with TRBJ1-1; perhaps TRBD1 as D (6 bases). This CDR3 has 14 amino acids. The V gene's germline CDR1 is MNHEY and CDR2 SVGAGI. With 7 bases removed from V and 6 bases from J, the gap between germline ends came to 18 bases. CDR3 nucleotides: TGTGCCAGCACCCCAATGGGGGCGACAGCTGAAGCTTTCTTT. Encoded protein: CASTPMGATAEAFF.

The chain links TRBV14 to TRBJ1-2, with D uncertain. V lost 4 bases to trimming and J lost 8 bases, with 20 bases between them. This CDR3 contains 15 residues. The germline CDR1 and CDR2 sequences are SGHDN and FVKESK. The CDR3 bases are TGTGCCAGCAGCCGCAGGATGTCCGGGATAGGAGGCTACACCTTC. It encodes CASSRRMSGIGGYTF. Full variable domain (remainder filled in from reference TRBV14 and TRBJ1-2): EAGVTQFPSHSVIEKGQTVTLRCDPISGHDNLYWYRRVMGKEIKFLLHFVKESKQDESGMPNNRFLAERTGGTYSTLKVQPAELEDSGVYFCASSRRMSGIGGYTFGSGTRLTVV.

The chain joins TRBV9 to TRBJ2-3; D not resolved. Trimming stripped 0 bases from V and 3 bases from J, with 8 bases between. Per the germline V gene, CDR1 is SGDLS and CDR2 is YYNGEE. CDR3 length equals 14 residues. CDR3 DNA: TGTGCCAGCAGCGTAGCAGGAATGACAGATACGCAGTATTTT. Encoded protein: CASSVAGMTDTQYF.

The chain uses TRBV29-1 and TRBJ2-5; 7 bases match TRBD2. J lost 0 bases, V lost 2 bases, and 6 bases had no gene match. Germline V gene lookup returns CDR1 SQVTM and CDR2 ANQGSEA. CDR3 length equals 15 residues. The CDR3 nucleotides read TGCAGCGTTGAATTGGGTAGCGGGTACCAAGAGACCCAGTACTTC. Its translation is CSVELGSGYQETQYF. The full variable domain, rest sourced from reference TRBV29-1 and TRBJ2-5, is SAVISQKPSRDICQRGTSLTIQCQVDSQVTMMFWYRQQPGQSLTLIATANQGSEATYESGFVIDKFPISRPNLTFSTLTVSNMSPEDSSIYLCSVELGSGYQETQYFGPGTRLLVL.

This clone was counted a single time. CDR3 loop: CASSQVRTGFGYGYTF. The CDR3 region has the DNA TGTGCCAGCAGCCAAGTAAGGACAGGGTTTGGGTATGGCTACACCTTC. The rearrangement joins TRBV3-1 (or the pseudogene TRBV3-2) to TRBJ1-2; TRBD1 matches 8 bases. The germline gives CDR1 LGHDT, CDR2 YNNKEL (reference sequence). The CDR3 runs 16 residues. V lost 1 base and J lost 5; bases outside the gene matches: 9.

The chain joins TRBV9 to TRBJ1-6, with a weak D call TRBD1 (6 bases). This CDR3 region has 15 residues. Germline-derived CDR1 and CDR2 are SGDLS and YYNGEE. V was trimmed by 5 bases and J by 5 bases, leaving 14 bases between them. The CDR3 loop reads CASRKAGADNSPLHF. DNA of the CDR3: TGTGCCAGCAGAAAAGCGGGGGCGGATAATTCACCCCTCCACTTT.

V usage is TRBV29-1 and J usage is TRBJ1-2, with 7 nucleotides matching TRBD1. V shed 8 bases and J 5 bases; nucleotides not matched to a gene: 8. Per germline, CDR1 SQVTM and CDR2 ANQGSEA. CDR3 length equals 12 residues. Written as DNA, the CDR3 is TGCAGCATCGGACAGGCACCTTATGGCTACACCTTC. Translation: CSIGQAPYGYTF. Based on the CDR3 plus reference TRBV29-1 and TRBJ1-2, the full variable domain is SAVISQKPSRDICQRGTSLTIQCQVDSQVTMMFWYRQQPGQSLTLIATANQGSEATYESGFVIDKFPISRPNLTFSTLTVSNMSPEDSSIYLCSIGQAPYGYTFGSGTRLTVV.

Only one count was recorded for this clone. This chain connects TRBV19 to TRBJ2-1; tentative D call: TRBD2 (5 bases). The germline gives CDR1 LNHDA, CDR2 SQIVND (reference sequence). V lost 7 bases and J 0 bases, leaving 13 bases between the germline ends. The CDR3 totals 15 residues. As DNA, the CDR3 is TGTGCCAGTACGAGGACTTCGAGCTCCTACAATGAGCAGTTCTTC. It is translated as CASTRTSSSYNEQFF.

The gene calls are TRBV19 and TRBJ1-3, with D hard to call. V was trimmed by 7 bases and J by 4 bases, leaving 11 bases between them. Germline loops: CDR1 LNHDA, CDR2 SQIVND (reference sequence). CDR3 length: 13 amino acids. CDR3 nucleotide sequence: TGTGCCAGTACCCCAACTCACGGAAACACCATATATTTT. This gives the protein CASTPTHGNTIYF.

This clone was detected once. DNA of the CDR3: TGTGCCAGCAGTTCCTGGGGGACAGTCTATAATTCACCCCTCCACTTT. Translating it yields CASSSWGTVYNSPLHF. The rearrangement joins TRBV27 to TRBJ1-6; 7 positions agree with TRBD1. Trimming removed 4 bases from V and 3 bases from J; junction bases left unmatched: 6. Germline CDR1 reads MNHEY; CDR2 reads SMNVEV (reference sequence). The CDR3 length is 16 residues.

This chain connects TRBV18 to TRBJ1-3, with 8 bases matching TRBD1. The CDR3 length is 15 residues. The germline CDR1 and CDR2 sequences are KGHSH and LQKENI. The V gene end was trimmed by 3 bases and the J gene end by 3 bases; junction bases not matched to a gene: 4. The CDR3 DNA sequence: TGTGCCAGCTCACCTCAGGGGGCCGATGGAAACACCATATATTTT. As protein: CASSPQGADGNTIYF.

The rearrangement joins TRBV19 to TRBJ1-5; 8 nucleotides match TRBD1. The CDR3 spans 15 residues. Trimming took 4 bases from V and 3 from J; bases not matched to a gene: 5. Per the germline V gene, CDR1 is LNHDA and CDR2 is SQIVND (reference sequence). DNA for the CDR3: TGTGCCAGTAGTAAAATGGGACAGGTCAATCAGCCCCAGCATTTT. Encoded protein: CASSKMGQVNQPQHF.

The gene calls are TRBV27 and TRBJ2-7, with 8 bases aligning to TRBD2. This CDR3 has 12 residues. Per germline, CDR1 MNHEY and CDR2 SMNVEV (reference sequence). V dropped 6 bases and J dropped 4; count of bases not matched to a gene: 2. The CDR3 region has the DNA TGTGCCAGCAGCCGGGAGGGTTACGAGCAGTACTTC. Protein: CASSREGYEQYF.